This T cell receptor (beta chain) was captured by sequencing in a study of blood T cell repertoires in COVID-19 (dated by TCRdb to 2020 to 2022). With regard to the full study: Samples covering the acute and convalescent phases of COVID-19 were provided by collaborators in the United States, Italy and Spain. Samples came from the ongoing ImmuneRACE study (first 160 participants) plus 1,254 subjects from 6 global collaborators. The repertoires were made available in a free public database intended to serve as a resource for research on the immune response to SARS-CoV-2. A de-identified subject ID, COVID-19 status, age in years and sex were almost always included in the sample metadata. The prospective study material was composed of cDNA or gDNA derived from T cells, B-cell-depleted T cells, or PBMCs. Deeply sampled blood TCRbeta repertoires from subjects exposed to, actively infected with, or recovered from COVID-19 were included in the dataset. HLA class I and class II types, where available, came from metadata supplied by the sample provider rather than from assay-based typing. The investigation overall reported the following: The amount of clinical and demographic metadata varied by source and participant and was provided uncurated.

The immunoSEQ Assay, a bias-controlled multiplex PCR, was used to amplify TCRbeta CDR3 regions from genomic DNA. Per the source publication's procedure: Within the assay, amplification of reference gene primers was used to estimate how many nucleated cells each sample contained. To quantify the absolute abundance of each unique TCRbeta CDR3 rearrangement, sequence reads were collapsed and filtered. For each sample, productive Simpson clonality was calculated as the square root of Simpson's diversity index across productive rearrangements. This immuneACCESS table, as held by TCRdb, lists in-frame sequences with V and J called but not all clones. Of the missing ones, under half trace to an unresolved V gene in checked studies; the others have no known cause. V, J and clone size reflect that table, while D and trimming were determined from the DNA. A total of some 190,000 clones appear in this sample, roughly 80% of them only once. The ten biggest clones cover roughly 7.1% of the sample.

Reading from cysteine to valine, the CDR3 counts 15 amino acids. The retained sequence is limited to the CDR3, 45 bases, with the frame set at the first base. Here V drops 5 bases and J drops 0 bases, and the junction holds 6 bases not matched to any gene. Per the germline V gene, SGHVS is the CDR1 and FQNEAQ is the CDR2. Comments on this clone: Its antigen is currently not known. Base qualities are not provided; no much larger clone lies one nucleotide away.

In Seattle, one collaborating source enrolled patients while the infection was active and tracked those patients longitudinally over the course of disease. Whole blood was collected in K2EDTA tubes by collaborating institutions according to the institutions' own protocols. For TCRbeta analysis, collaborators shipped samples in one of three forms: frozen whole blood, isolated PBMCs, or DNA extracted from either of those sample types. The sample taken for sequencing was peripheral blood. Rearrangement joined TRBV7-8 to TRBJ2-7; the central 8 bases match TRBD1. This TCR came from an older woman with COVID-19, enrolled during active disease. The CDR3 reads CASSVDRDHSYEQYV. The base sequence is TGTGCCAGCAGCGTGGACAGGGACCACTCCTACGAGCAGTACGTC.